Sequencing of this T cell receptor beta chain was carried out in a study of T-cell memory formation after mild COVID-19. As for the study in general: Among the donors, TCR clusters were largely specific to each donor. Overall study results and limits: Pre-infection memory harbored some responding clones, suggesting cross-reactive memory joined. Those CD4+ clones that contracted were mainly in CM and EM (CD8+ ones in EMRA). Second-wave clones that peaked on day 37 lacked confirmed SARS-CoV-2 specificity.

TCRdb re-called the 5' RACE reads through MiXCR, storing one row per CDR3 protein. The data show about 470,000 distinct CDR3 sequences, 15% to 20% seen once. This clonotype occurred once. Its antigen is unidentified. With 8 bases clipped from V and 4 bases from J, the junction kept 6 bases outside the gene matches. In germline, CDR1 is MNHEY, CDR2 SVGAGI. The CDR3 is 14 residues long. Sequenced sample: PBMCs or a T cell subset sorted from them (not recorded which). The TCR comes from an adult woman who had mild COVID-19 (a few samples of this study predate the infection). Cell type and time point are not known. This rearrangement joins TRBV6-5 to TRBJ2-1; 9 positions agree with TRBD2. The CDR3 sequence: CASRTSERYNEQFF. The CDR3 DNA follows: TGTGCCAGCCGGACTAGCGAGAGATACAATGAGCAGTTCTTC.